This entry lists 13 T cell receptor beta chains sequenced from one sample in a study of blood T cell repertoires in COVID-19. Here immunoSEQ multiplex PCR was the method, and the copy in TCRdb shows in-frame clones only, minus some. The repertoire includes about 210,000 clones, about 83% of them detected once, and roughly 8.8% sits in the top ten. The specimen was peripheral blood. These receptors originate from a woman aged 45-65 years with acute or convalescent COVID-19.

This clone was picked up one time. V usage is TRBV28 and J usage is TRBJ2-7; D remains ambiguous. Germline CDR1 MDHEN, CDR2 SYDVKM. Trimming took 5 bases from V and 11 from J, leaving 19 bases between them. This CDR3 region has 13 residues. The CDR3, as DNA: TGTGCCAGCAGTCTCTTTACTTCACCTCGGGAGTACTTC. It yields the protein CASSLFTSPREYF.

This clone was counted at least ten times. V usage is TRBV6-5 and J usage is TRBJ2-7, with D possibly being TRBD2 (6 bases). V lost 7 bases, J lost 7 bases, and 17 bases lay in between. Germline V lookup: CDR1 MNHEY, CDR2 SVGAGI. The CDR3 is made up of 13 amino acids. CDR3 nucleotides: TGTGCCAGCATTAAGGACGGGGCGGGGGAGCAGTACTTC. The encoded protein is CASIKDGAGEQYF.

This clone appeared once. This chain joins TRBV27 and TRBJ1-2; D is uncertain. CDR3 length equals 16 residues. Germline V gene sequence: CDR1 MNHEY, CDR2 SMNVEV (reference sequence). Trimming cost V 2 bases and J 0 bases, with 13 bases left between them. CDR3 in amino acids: CASSLRGGPSNYGYTF. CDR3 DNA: TGTGCCAGCAGTTTACGCGGCGGGCCCTCTAACTATGGCTACACCTTC.

CDR3 in DNA: TGTGCCAGCAGCCGCACCCAGGGGGCGGGCACTGAAGCTTTCTTT. Translated: CASSRTQGAGTEAFF. V gene TRBV5-4 combines with J gene TRBJ1-1; 8 nucleotides match TRBD1. Germline V gene data show CDR1 as SGHNT and CDR2 as YYREEE (reference sequence). The length of the CDR3 is 15 residues. The junction had 9 bases not matched to a gene; V was cut back by 4 bases and J by 4 bases.

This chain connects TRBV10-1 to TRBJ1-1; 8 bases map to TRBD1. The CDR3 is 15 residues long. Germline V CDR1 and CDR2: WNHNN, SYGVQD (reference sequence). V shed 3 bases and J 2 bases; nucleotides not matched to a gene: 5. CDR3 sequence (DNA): TGCGCCAGCAGTGAAGGACAGGGACCAAACACTGAAGCTTTCTTT. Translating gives CASSEGQGPNTEAFF.

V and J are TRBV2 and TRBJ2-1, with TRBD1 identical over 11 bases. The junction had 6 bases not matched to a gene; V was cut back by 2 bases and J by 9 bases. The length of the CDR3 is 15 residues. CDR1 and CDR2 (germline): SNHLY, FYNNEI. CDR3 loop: CASSERTGGAGEQFF. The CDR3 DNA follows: TGTGCCAGCAGTGAACGGACAGGGGGCGCGGGTGAGCAGTTCTTC.

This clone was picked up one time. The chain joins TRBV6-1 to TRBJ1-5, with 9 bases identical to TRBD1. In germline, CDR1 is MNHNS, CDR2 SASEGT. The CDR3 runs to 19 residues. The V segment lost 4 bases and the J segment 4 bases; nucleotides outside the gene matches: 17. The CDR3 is CASSGRLRPGQGPNQPQHF. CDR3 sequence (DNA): TGTGCCAGCAGTGGACGACTGAGACCGGGACAGGGCCCTAATCAGCCCCAGCATTTT.

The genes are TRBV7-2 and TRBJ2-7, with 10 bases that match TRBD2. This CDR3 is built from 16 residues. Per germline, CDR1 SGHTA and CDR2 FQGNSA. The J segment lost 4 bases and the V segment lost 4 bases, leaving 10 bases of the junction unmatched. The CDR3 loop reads CASSSLPSGSGYEQYF. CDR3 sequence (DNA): TGTGCCAGCAGCTCCCTCCCTAGCGGGAGTGGGTACGAGCAGTACTTC.

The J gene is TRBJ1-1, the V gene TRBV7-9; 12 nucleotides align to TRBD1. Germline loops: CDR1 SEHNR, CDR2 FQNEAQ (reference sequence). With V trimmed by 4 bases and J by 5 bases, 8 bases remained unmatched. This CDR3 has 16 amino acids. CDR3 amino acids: CASSSGTGGLGTEAFF. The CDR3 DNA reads TGTGCCAGCAGCTCAGGGACAGGGGGCTTGGGAACTGAAGCTTTCTTT.

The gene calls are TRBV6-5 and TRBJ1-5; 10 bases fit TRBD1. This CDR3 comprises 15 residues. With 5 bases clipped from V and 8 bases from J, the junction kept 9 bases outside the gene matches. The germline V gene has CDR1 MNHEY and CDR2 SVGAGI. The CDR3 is CASSTGTGAIKPQHF. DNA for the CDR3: TGTGCCAGCAGTACCGGGACAGGGGCTATTAAGCCCCAGCATTTT.

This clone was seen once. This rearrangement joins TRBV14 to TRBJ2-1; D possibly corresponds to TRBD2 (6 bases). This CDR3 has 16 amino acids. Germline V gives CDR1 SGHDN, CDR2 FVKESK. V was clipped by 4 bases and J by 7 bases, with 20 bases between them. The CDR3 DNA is TGTGCCAGCAGCCTGATGAGAGGGACTTACCATAATGAGCAGTTCTTC. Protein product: CASSLMRGTYHNEQFF.

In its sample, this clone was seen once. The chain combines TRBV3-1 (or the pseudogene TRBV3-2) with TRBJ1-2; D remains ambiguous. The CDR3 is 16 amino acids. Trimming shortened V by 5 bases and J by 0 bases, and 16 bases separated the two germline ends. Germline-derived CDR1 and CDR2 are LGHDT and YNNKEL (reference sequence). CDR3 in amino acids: CASSLAKDLTNYGYTF. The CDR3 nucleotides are TGTGCCAGCAGCTTAGCCAAGGACTTGACTAACTATGGCTACACCTTC.

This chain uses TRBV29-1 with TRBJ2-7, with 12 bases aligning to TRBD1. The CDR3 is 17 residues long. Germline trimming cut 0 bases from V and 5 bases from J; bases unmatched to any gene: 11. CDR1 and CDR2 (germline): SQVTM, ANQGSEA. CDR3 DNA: TGCAGCGTTGAAGATTCTCGAGGGACAGGGGGCTTTAACGAGCAGTACTTC. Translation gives CSVEDSRGTGGFNEQYF.